These T cell receptor beta chains were read from a single sample in a study of Graves' ophthalmopathy and Graves' hyperthyroidism. TCRdb analysed the multiplex PCR reads with MiXCR anew, one entry per CDR3 protein. The sample includes about 1.2 million distinct CDR3 sequences, 35% to 40% of them seen just once. The sample was peripheral blood or thyroid tissue (not recorded which). The receptors stem from an adult man with Graves' hyperthyroidism. Each CDR3 is given with its conserved first and last residue. A D gene is named only where the DNA matches it firmly. The size of a clone is reported for some rows only, either as once, few or many, or as a class for expanded clones.

V: TRBV7-2
D: .
size: .
J: TRBJ2-3
CDR3: CASSLVEHTQYF
DNA: TGTGCCAGCAGCTTAGTGGAGCATACGCAGTATTTT

V: TRBV19
D: .
size: many
J: TRBJ1-6
CDR3: CASSMGTDTYNSPLHF
DNA: TGTGCCAGTAGTATGGGGACGGACACCTATAATTCACCCCTCCACTTT

V: TRBV4-1
D: TRBD1
size: few
J: TRBJ2-7
CDR3: CASSHATGAYEQYF
DNA: TGCGCCAGCAGCCACGCGACAGGGGCGTACGAGCAGTACTTC

V: TRBV2
D: .
size: .
J: TRBJ2-7
CDR3: CASSLAREYGEQYF
DNA: TGTGCCAGCAGCTTAGCCCGGGAGTACGGCGAGCAGTACTTC

V: TRBV5-1
D: TRBD1
size: .
J: TRBJ2-5
CDR3: CTSSTTTGGETQYF
DNA: TGCACCAGCAGCACGACGACAGGGGGGGAGACCCAGTACTTC

V: TRBV6-5
D: .
size: few
J: TRBJ1-4
CDR3: CASSYRAGPHTNEKLFF
DNA: TGTGCCAGCAGTTACAGGGCGGGACCGCATACTAATGAAAAACTGTTTTTT

V: TRBV10-3
D: .
size: .
J: TRBJ2-1
CDR3: CAISRAVGYNEQFF
DNA: TGTGCCATCAGCCGAGCGGTTGGCTACAATGAGCAGTTCTTC

V: TRBV5-1
D: .
size: few
J: TRBJ2-7
CDR3: CASSLVGGGDEQYF
DNA: TGCGCCAGCAGCTTGGTAGGCGGGGGCGACGAGCAGTACTTC

V: TRBV6-1
D: TRBD1
size: many
J: TRBJ1-5
CDR3: CASSFGTANQPQHF
DNA: TGTGCCAGCAGTTTCGGGACAGCGAATCAGCCCCAGCATTTT

V: TRBV18
D: .
size: few
J: TRBJ1-1
CDR3: CASSPTEF
DNA: TGTGCCAGCTCACCGACCGAGTTT

V: TRBV7-9
D: .
size: .
J: TRBJ2-5
CDR3: CASSEGLATETQYF
DNA: TGTGCCAGCAGTGAGGGCCTAGCCACGGAGACCCAGTACTTC

V: TRBV7-2
D: TRBD1
size: many
J: TRBJ2-7
CDR3: CASSYPQGVHYEQYF
DNA: TGTGCCAGCAGCTACCCCCAGGGGGTACACTACGAGCAGTACTTC

V: TRBV11-2
D: TRBD2
size: many
J: TRBJ2-7
CDR3: CASSRSAGKFYEQYF
DNA: TGTGCCAGCAGCCGCTCAGCGGGGAAATTCTACGAGCAGTACTTC

V: TRBV7-8
D: TRBD1
size: few
J: TRBJ1-2
CDR3: CASSPPTGVGYTF
DNA: TGTGCCAGCAGCCCGCCGACAGGGGTTGGCTACACCTTC

V: TRBV20-1
D: .
size: .
J: TRBJ2-7
CDR3: CSARDSRGIVYEQYF
DNA: TGCAGTGCTAGAGATAGTCGGGGTATAGTGTACGAGCAGTACTTC

V: TRBV12-3/TRBV12-4
D: .
size: many
J: TRBJ1-5
CDR3: CASTAGGLISNQPQHF
DNA: TGTGCCAGCACCGCGGGGGGGCTTATTAGCAATCAGCCCCAGCATTTT

V: TRBV14
D: TRBD1
size: many
J: TRBJ2-5
CDR3: CASSQGIGQGGKTQYF
DNA: TGTGCCAGCAGCCAAGGGATCGGACAGGGTGGGAAGACCCAGTACTTC

V: TRBV25-1
D: TRBD1
size: few
J: TRBJ1-1
CDR3: CASSPRRGTGGVQLNTEAFF
DNA: TGTGCCAGCAGTCCGCGGCGGGGGACAGGGGGCGTCCAATTGAACACTGAAGCTTTCTTT

V: TRBV9
D: .
size: .
J: TRBJ1-1
CDR3: CASSWPRQSEAFF
DNA: TGTGCCAGCAGCTGGCCCCGGCAATCTGAAGCTTTCTTT

V: TRBV9
D: .
size: many
J: TRBJ1-6
CDR3: CASSVDGSPLHF
DNA: TGTGCCAGCAGCGTAGATGGTTCACCCCTCCACTTT

V: TRBV5-1
D: TRBD1
size: .
J: TRBJ2-5
CDR3: CASRLDRFETQYF
DNA: TGCGCCAGCAGGTTGGACAGGTTCGAGACCCAGTACTTC

V: TRBV24-1
D: .
size: few
J: TRBJ2-5
CDR3: CASGAGTVQETQYF
DNA: TGTGCCAGCGGGGCGGGGACGGTACAAGAGACCCAGTACTTC

V: TRBV4-1
D: TRBD1
size: few
J: TRBJ1-6
CDR3: CASSRLLGQGLSVTNSPLHF
DNA: TGCGCCAGCAGCCGCCTACTGGGACAGGGCCTCAGTGTCACTAATTCACCCCTCCACTTT

V: TRBV5-1
D: TRBD1
size: .
J: TRBJ2-7
CDR3: CASSFRDRFYEQYF
DNA: TGCGCCAGCAGCTTCCGGGACAGGTTCTACGAGCAGTACTTC

V: TRBV10-1
D: TRBD2
size: many
J: TRBJ2-7
CDR3: CASSESGLAGGEQYF
DNA: TGCGCCAGCAGTGAGTCGGGCCTAGCGGGGGGCGAGCAGTACTTC

V: TRBV6-6
D: .
size: .
J: TRBJ1-5
CDR3: CASSESGVSQPQHF
DNA: TGTGCCAGCAGTGAAAGCGGGGTTAGTCAGCCCCAGCATTTT

V: TRBV7-2
D: .
size: many
J: TRBJ1-5
CDR3: CASRMADNQPQHF
DNA: TGTGCCAGCAGGATGGCAGACAATCAGCCCCAGCATTTT

V: TRBV2
D: .
size: many
J: TRBJ1-6
CDR3: CASRPDRNSPLHF
DNA: TGTGCCAGCAGACCCGACCGAAATTCACCCCTCCACTTT

V: TRBV20-1
D: .
size: many
J: TRBJ1-6
CDR3: CSAGGANSPLHF
DNA: TGCAGTGCTGGGGGGGCTAATTCACCCCTCCACTTT

V: TRBV20-1
D: .
size: few
J: TRBJ1-5
CDR3: CSARMLQGTMIDQPQHF
DNA: TGCAGTGCTAGGATGCTTCAGGGTACGATGATCGATCAGCCCCAGCATTTT

V: TRBV18
D: TRBD2
size: few
J: TRBJ2-5
CDR3: CASSPQRRGYETQYF
DNA: TGTGCCAGCTCACCGCAACGGCGGGGGTACGAGACCCAGTACTTC

V: TRBV11-2
D: TRBD1
size: many
J: TRBJ1-6
CDR3: CASSDRVLSPLHF
DNA: TGTGCCAGCAGCGACAGGGTTTTATCACCCCTCCACTTT

V: TRBV9
D: .
size: few
J: TRBJ2-2
CDR3: CASSVQQGGLYTGELFF
DNA: TGTGCCAGCAGCGTACAGCAAGGTGGACTTTACACCGGGGAGCTGTTTTTT

V: TRBV27
D: .
size: .
J: TRBJ2-6
CDR3: CASSPATGFSGANVLTF
DNA: TGTGCCAGCAGTCCGGCGACAGGTTTCTCTGGGGCCAACGTCCTGACTTTC

V: TRBV28
D: TRBD1
size: once
J: TRBJ1-6
CDR3: CASSWDRGRTNSPLHF
DNA: TGTGCCAGCAGTTGGGACAGGGGGCGGACTAATTCACCCCTCCACTTT

V: TRBV5-1
D: TRBD1
size: .
J: TRBJ1-5
CDR3: CASSFFIGRNRQGSSNQPQHF
DNA: TGCGCCAGCAGCTTTTTTATAGGCCGAAACCGACAGGGGTCCTCCAATCAGCCCCAGCATTTT

V: TRBV5-8
D: .
size: many
J: TRBJ1-6
CDR3: CASSLDIAGHTSPLHF
DNA: TGTGCCAGCAGCTTGGATATAGCGGGACATACATCACCCCTCCACTTT

V: TRBV29-1
D: .
size: many
J: TRBJ2-7
CDR3: CSVAGTGTSEQYF
DNA: TGCAGCGTCGCCGGGACGGGGACATCCGAGCAGTACTTC

V: TRBV12-3/TRBV12-4
D: .
size: .
J: TRBJ1-5
CDR3: CASSSQIRGNQPQHF
DNA: TGTGCCAGCAGCTCGCAGATAAGGGGAAATCAGCCCCAGCATTTT

V: TRBV2
D: .
size: few
J: TRBJ2-7
CDR3: CASSEAGASYEQYF
DNA: TGTGCCAGCAGTGAAGCGGGCGCGTCCTACGAGCAGTACTTC

V: TRBV12-3/TRBV12-4
D: TRBD1
size: .
J: TRBJ1-2
CDR3: CASSPVLGQGARGYTF
DNA: TGTGCCAGCAGTCCCGTACTGGGACAGGGGGCTCGAGGCTACACCTTC

V: TRBV14
D: .
size: .
J: TRBJ2-3
CDR3: CASNSYGIGYTQYF
DNA: TGTGCCAGCAATTCATACGGGATTGGGTATACGCAGTATTTT

V: TRBV19
D: .
size: many
J: TRBJ2-2
CDR3: CASSFQLYTGELFF
DNA: TGTGCCAGTAGTTTCCAACTTTACACCGGGGAGCTGTTTTTT

V: TRBV7-9
D: TRBD2
size: many
J: TRBJ2-7
CDR3: CASSSPSGSSYEQYF
DNA: TGTGCCAGCAGCTCCCCTAGCGGAAGCTCCTACGAGCAGTACTTC

V: TRBV11-2
D: .
size: .
J: TRBJ1-1
CDR3: CASSLTGVPEAFF
DNA: TGTGCCAGCAGTTTAACGGGAGTCCCTGAAGCTTTCTTT

V: TRBV7-9
D: .
size: .
J: TRBJ1-1
CDR3: CASSLVQVAAFF
DNA: TGTGCCAGCAGCTTAGTTCAGGTTGCGGCTTTCTTT

V: TRBV7-2
D: .
size: many
J: TRBJ1-4
CDR3: CASSLPGRELFF
DNA: TGTGCCAGCAGCTTACCAGGGAGAGAACTGTTTTTT

V: TRBV20-1
D: .
size: few
J: TRBJ2-7
CDR3: CSAGREFTYEQYF
DNA: TGCAGTGCGGGAAGGGAGTTTACCTACGAGCAGTACTTC

V: TRBV4-3
D: TRBD1
size: many
J: TRBJ1-4
CDR3: CASSHLTLTTGEKLFF
DNA: TGCGCCAGCAGCCACCTAACACTCACTACAGGGGAGAAACTGTTTTTT

V: TRBV9
D: .
size: many
J: TRBJ1-2
CDR3: CASSVGREGTNYGYTF
DNA: TGTGCCAGCAGCGTAGGGAGGGAGGGCACTAACTATGGCTACACCTTC

V: TRBV7-9
D: .
size: .
J: TRBJ1-1
CDR3: CAGSLAQNTEAFF
DNA: TGTGCCGGCAGCTTAGCCCAGAACACTGAAGCTTTCTTT

V: TRBV7-9
D: .
size: few
J: TRBJ1-2
CDR3: CASSQGRVGYTF
DNA: TGTGCCAGCAGCCAAGGAAGGGTCGGCTACACCTTC

V: TRBV6-5
D: .
size: few
J: TRBJ1-5
CDR3: CASSLMGGHQPQHF
DNA: TGTGCCAGCAGTTTGATGGGGGGGCATCAGCCCCAGCATTTT

V: TRBV6-5
D: TRBD1
size: few
J: TRBJ2-5
CDR3: CASSYLGQSGETQYF
DNA: TGTGCCAGCAGTTACTTGGGACAGAGTGGGGAGACCCAGTACTTC

V: TRBV10-3
D: TRBD1
size: .
J: TRBJ1-2
CDR3: CAISEMGGTGLPTGYTF
DNA: TGTGCCATCAGTGAGATGGGGGGGACAGGGTTACCTACTGGCTACACCTTC